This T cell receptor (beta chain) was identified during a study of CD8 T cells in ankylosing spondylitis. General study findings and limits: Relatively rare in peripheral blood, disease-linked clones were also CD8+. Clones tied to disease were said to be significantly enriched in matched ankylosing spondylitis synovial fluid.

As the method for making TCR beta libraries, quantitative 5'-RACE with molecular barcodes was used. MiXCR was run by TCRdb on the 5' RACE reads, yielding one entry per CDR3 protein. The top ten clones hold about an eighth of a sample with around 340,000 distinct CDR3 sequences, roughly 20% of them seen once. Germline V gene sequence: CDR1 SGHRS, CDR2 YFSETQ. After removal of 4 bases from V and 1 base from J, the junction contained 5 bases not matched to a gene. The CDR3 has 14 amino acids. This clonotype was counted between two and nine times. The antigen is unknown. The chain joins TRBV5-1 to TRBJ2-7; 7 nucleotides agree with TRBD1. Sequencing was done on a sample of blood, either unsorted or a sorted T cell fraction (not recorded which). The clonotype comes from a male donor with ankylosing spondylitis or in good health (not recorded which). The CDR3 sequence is CASSPMTGSYEQYF. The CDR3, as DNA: TGCGCCAGCAGCCCGATGACAGGGTCCTACGAGCAGTACTTC.